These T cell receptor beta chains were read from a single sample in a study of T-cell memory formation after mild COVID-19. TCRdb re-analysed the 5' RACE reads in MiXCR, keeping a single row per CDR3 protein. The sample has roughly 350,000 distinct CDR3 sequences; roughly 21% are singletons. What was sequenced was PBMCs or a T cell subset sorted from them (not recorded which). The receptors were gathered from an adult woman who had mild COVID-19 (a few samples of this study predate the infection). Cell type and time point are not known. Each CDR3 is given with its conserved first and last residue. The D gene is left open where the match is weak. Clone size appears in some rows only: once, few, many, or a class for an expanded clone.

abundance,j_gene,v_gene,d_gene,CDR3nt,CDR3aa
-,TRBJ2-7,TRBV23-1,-,TGCGCCAGCAGTCAATCGAGACCAGTGGCCCGCTACGAGCAGTACTTC,CASSQSRPVARYEQYF
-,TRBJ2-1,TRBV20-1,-,TGCAGTGCTAGAGTGGCTAGCGTTTACAATGAGCAGTTCTTC,CSARVASVYNEQFF
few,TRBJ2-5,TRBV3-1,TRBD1,TGTGCCAGCAGCCAAGAGGTCACAGGGGATTGGCAAGAGACCCAGTACTTC,CASSQEVTGDWQETQYF
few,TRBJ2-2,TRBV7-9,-,TGTGCCAGCAGCTTCCCCGAGACTGGGGTTGACACCGGGGAGCTGTTTTTT,CASSFPETGVDTGELFF
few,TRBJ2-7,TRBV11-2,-,TGTGCCAGCAGCTTCCCGGTTACCCAGGGGGGTTACGAGCAGTACTTC,CASSFPVTQGGYEQYF
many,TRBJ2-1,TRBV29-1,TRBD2,TGCAGCGTTGAGAGAAGCGGGAGGGCCACTGAGCAGTTCTTC,CSVERSGRATEQFF
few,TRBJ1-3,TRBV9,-,TGTGCCAGCAGCGTTGCGATTGGGAACTCTGGAAACACCATATATTTT,CASSVAIGNSGNTIYF
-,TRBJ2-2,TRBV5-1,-,TGCGCCAGCAGTGGGGGAGCCACCGGGGAGCTGTTTTTT,CASSGGATGELFF
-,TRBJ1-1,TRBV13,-,TGTGCCAGCAGCCTCGGGCGCTATGAAGCTTTCTTT,CASSLGRYEAFF
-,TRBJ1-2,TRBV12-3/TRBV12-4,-,TGTGCCAGCAGTCCCCCGACAGACTTCTATGGCTACACCTTC,CASSPPTDFYGYTF
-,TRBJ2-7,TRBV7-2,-,TGTGCCAGCAGCCCCGTCTTGAGCTCCTACGAGCAGTACTTC,CASSPVLSSYEQYF
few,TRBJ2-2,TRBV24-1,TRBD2,TGTGCCACCAGTGATTTGCGGGGGCTAGCGGGAGGATTACGGAACACCGGGGAGCTGTTTTTT,CATSDLRGLAGGLRNTGELFF
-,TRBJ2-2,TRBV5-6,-,TGTGCCAGCAGCTCCCTCGGGGTCCGCACCGGGGAGCTGTTTTTT,CASSSLGVRTGELFF
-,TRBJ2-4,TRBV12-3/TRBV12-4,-,TGTGCCAGCAGTTCACGGGGGCAGACACTAGCCAAAAACATTCAGTACTTC,CASSSRGQTLAKNIQYF
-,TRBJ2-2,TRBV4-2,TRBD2,TGTGCCAGCAGCCAAGAAGGGGGACTAGCGCGTACCGGGGAGCTGTTTTTT,CASSQEGGLARTGELFF
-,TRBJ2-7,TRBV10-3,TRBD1,TGTGCCATCAGTGAGTCAAAAACTCCCTTGACAGGGAACTACTACGAGCAGTACTTC,CAISESKTPLTGNYYEQYF
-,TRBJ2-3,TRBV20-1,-,TGCAGTGCTAGAGATGCAGGGCTAAGCACAGATACGCAGTATTTT,CSARDAGLSTDTQYF
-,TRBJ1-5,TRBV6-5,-,TGTGCCAGCAGTATGGACAGCGATAATCAGCCCCAGCATTTT,CASSMDSDNQPQHF
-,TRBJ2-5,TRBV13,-,TGTGCCAGCAGCTTGAGGAGGGGGCGCAGTGGACAAGAGACCCAGTACTTC,CASSLRRGRSGQETQYF
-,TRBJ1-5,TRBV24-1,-,TGTGCCACCAGTGAAGGGACACAAGGCGGGAATCAGCCCCAGCATTTT,CATSEGTQGGNQPQHF
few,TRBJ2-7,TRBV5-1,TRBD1,TGCGCCAGCAGCTCCGGGACAGGGGTTCCCTACGAGCAGTACTTC,CASSSGTGVPYEQYF
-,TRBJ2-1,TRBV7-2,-,TGTGCCAGCAGCTCCGCTTTGGGCAATGAGCAGTTCTTC,CASSSALGNEQFF
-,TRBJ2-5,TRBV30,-,TGTGCCTGGAGTCGCGAGGGGACCCAGTACTTC,CAWSREGTQYF
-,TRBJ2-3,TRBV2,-,TGTGCCAGCAGTGATTTGGGGGTAGGCACAGATACGCAGTATTTT,CASSDLGVGTDTQYF
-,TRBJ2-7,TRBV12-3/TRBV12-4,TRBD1,TGTGCCAGCACCGGGACAGAACTGCATTACGAGCAGTACTTC,CASTGTELHYEQYF